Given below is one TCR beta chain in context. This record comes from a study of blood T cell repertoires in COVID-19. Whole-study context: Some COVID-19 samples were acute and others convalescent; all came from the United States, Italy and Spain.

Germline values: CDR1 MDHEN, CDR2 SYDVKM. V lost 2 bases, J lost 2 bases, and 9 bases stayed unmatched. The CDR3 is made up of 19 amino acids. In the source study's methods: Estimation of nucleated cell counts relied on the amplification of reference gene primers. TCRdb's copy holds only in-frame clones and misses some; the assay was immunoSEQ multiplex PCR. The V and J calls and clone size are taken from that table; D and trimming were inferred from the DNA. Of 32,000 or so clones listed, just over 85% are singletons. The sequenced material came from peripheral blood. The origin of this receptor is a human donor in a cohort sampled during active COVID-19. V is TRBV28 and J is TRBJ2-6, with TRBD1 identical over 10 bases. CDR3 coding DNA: TGTGCCAGCAGTTTACTGGGGACAGGGGCCACCCCTGGGGCCAACGTCCTGACTTTC. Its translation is CASSLLGTGATPGANVLTF.